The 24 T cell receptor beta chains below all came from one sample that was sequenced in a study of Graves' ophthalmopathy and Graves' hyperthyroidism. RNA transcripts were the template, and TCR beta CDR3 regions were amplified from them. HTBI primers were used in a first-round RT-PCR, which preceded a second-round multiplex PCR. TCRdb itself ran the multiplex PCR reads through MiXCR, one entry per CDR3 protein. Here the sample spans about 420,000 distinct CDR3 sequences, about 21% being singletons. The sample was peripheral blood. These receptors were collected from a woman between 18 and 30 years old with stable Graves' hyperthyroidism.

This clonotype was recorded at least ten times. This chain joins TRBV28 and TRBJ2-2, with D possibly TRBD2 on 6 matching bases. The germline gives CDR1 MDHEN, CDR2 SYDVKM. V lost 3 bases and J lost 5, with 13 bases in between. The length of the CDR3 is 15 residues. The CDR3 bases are TGTGCCAGCAGTTTTTTGGGAGGAGGTACCGGGGAGCTGTTTTTT. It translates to CASSFLGGGTGELFF.

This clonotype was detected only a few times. The CDR3 loop reads CASSLTGTVNQETQYF. The CDR3 coding sequence is TGCGCCAGCAGCCTAACCGGGACAGTCAACCAAGAGACCCAGTACTTC. This chain joins TRBV5-1 and TRBJ2-5; 7 nucleotides line up with TRBD1. Per the germline V gene, CDR1 is SGHRS and CDR2 is YFSETQ. This CDR3 has 16 residues. V shed 4 bases and J 0 bases; nucleotides not matched to a gene: 9.

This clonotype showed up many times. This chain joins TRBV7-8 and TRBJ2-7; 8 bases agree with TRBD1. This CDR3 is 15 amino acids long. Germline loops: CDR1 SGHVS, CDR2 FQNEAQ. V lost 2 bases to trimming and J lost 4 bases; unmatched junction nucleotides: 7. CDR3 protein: CASSLSGQGGYEQYF. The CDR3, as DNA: TGTGCCAGCAGCTTATCTGGACAGGGTGGATACGAGCAGTACTTC.

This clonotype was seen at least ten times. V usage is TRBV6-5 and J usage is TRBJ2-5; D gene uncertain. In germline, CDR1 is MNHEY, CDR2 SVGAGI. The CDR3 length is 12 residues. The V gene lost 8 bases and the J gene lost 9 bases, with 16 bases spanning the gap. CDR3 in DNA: TGTGCCAGCGTTTACTCCTTTGGGGCCCAGTACTTC. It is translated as CASVYSFGAQYF.

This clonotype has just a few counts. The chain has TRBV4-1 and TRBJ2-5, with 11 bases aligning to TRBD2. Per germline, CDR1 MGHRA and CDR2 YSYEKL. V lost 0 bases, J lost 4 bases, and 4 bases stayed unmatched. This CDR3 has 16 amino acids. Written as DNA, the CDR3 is TGCGCCAGCAGCCAAGATGGTAGCGGGAGGGTAGAGACCCAGTACTTC. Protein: CASSQDGSGRVETQYF.

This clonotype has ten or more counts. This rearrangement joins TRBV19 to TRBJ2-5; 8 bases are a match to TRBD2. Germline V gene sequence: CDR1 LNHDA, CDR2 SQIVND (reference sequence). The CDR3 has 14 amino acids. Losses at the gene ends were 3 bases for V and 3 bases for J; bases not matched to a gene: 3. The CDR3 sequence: CASSISSGKETQYF. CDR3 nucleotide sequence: TGTGCCAGTAGTATTAGTAGCGGGAAAGAGACCCAGTACTTC.

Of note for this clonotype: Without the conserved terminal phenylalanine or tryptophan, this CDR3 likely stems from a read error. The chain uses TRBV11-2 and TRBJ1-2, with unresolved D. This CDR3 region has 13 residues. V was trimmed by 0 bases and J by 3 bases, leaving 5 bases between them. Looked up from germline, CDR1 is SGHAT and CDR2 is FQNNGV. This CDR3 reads CASSLDSDYGYTV. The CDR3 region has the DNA TGTGCCAGCAGCTTAGACAGTGACTATGGCTACACCGTC.

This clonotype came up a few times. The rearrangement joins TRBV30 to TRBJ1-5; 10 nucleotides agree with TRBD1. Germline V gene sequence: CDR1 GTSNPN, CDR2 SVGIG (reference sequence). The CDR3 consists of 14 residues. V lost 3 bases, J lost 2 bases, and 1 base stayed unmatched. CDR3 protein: CAWSGTGGNQPQHF. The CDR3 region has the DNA TGTGCCTGGAGCGGGACAGGGGGCAATCAGCCCCAGCATTTT.

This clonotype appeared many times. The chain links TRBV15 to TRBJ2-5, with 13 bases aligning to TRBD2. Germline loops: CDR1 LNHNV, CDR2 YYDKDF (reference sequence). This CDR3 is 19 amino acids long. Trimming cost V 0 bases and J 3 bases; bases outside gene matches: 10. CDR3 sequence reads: CATSRERTSGRGAKETQYF. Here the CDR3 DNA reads TGTGCCACCAGCAGAGAGCGGACTAGCGGGAGAGGGGCTAAAGAGACCCAGTACTTC.

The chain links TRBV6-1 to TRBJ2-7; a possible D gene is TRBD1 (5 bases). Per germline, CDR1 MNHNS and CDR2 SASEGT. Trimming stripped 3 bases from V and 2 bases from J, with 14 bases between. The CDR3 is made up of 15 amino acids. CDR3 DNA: TGTGCCAGCAGTGAGTGGCAGGGCGTCACCTACGAGCAGTACTTC. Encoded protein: CASSEWQGVTYEQYF.

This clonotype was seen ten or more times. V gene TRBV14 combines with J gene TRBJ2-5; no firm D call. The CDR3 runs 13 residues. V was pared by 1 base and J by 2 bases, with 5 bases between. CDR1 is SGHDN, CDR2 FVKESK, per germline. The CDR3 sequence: CASSQAWQETQYF. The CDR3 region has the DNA TGTGCCAGCAGCCAAGCTTGGCAAGAGACCCAGTACTTC.

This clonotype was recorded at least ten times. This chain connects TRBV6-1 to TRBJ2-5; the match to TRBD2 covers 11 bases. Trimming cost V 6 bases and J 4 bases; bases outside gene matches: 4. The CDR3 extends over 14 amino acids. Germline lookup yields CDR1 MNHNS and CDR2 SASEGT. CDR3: CASRLAGGLETQYF. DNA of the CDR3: TGTGCCAGCAGGCTAGCGGGGGGCTTAGAGACCCAGTACTTC.

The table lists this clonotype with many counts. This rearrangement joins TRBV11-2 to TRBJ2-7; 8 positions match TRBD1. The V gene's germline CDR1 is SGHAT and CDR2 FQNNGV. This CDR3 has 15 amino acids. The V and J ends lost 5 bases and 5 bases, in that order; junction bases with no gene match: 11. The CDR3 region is CASSPGTGSPNEQYF. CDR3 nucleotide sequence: TGTGCCAGCAGCCCGGGGACAGGCAGTCCTAACGAGCAGTACTTC.

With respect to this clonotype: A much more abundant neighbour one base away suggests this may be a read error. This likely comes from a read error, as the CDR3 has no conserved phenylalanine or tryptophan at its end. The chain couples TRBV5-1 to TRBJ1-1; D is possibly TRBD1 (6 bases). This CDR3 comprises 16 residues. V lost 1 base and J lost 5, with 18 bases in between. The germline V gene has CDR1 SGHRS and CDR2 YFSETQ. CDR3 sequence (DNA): TGCGCCAGCAGCTTGCAGGGGCCCAAAGGGGGGACTGAAGCTTTCGTT. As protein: CASSLQGPKGGTEAFV.

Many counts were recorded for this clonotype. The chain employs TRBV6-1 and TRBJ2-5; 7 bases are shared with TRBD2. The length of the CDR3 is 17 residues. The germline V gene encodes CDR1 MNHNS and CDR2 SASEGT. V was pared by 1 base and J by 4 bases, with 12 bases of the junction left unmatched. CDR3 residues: CASSEDPSGPTGETQYF. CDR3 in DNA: TGTGCCAGCAGTGAAGATCCTAGCGGTCCGACCGGAGAGACCCAGTACTTC.

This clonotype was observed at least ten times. The CDR3 DNA follows: TGTGCCTGGAGTCCTGAGAACACTGAAGCTTTCTTT. Amino acid sequence: CAWSPENTEAFF. The rearrangement uses TRBV30 and TRBJ1-1; D remains unclear. The germline V and J ends were trimmed by 2 bases and 1 base, with 5 bases remaining between them. The CDR3 is 12 amino acids. Per germline, CDR1 GTSNPN and CDR2 SVGIG (reference sequence).

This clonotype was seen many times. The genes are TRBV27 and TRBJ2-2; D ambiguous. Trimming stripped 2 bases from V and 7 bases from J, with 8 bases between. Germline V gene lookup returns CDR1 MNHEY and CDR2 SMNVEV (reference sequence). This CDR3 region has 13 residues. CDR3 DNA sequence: TGTGCCAGCAGTTTAAACGCTGTCGGGGAGCTGTTTTTT. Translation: CASSLNAVGELFF.

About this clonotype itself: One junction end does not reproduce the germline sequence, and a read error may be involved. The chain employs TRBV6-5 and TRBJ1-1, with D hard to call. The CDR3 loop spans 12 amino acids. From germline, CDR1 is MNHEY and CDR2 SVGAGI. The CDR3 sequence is CASSYSSIFPGF. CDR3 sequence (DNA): TGTGCCAGCAGTTACTCCAGCATCTTTCCGGGCTTT.

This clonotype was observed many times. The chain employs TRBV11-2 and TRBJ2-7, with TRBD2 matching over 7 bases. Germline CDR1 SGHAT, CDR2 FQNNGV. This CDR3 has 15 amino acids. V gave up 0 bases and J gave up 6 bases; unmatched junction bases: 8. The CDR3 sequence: CASSLEGEAGAEQYF. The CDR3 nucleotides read TGTGCCAGCAGCTTAGAGGGGGAGGCGGGAGCCGAGCAGTACTTC.

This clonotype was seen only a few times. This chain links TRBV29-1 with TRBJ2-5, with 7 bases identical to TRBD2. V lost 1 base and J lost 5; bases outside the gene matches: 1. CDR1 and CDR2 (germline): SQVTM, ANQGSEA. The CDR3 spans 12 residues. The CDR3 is CSVEGGGETQYF. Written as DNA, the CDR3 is TGCAGCGTTGAAGGGGGAGGGGAGACCCAGTACTTC. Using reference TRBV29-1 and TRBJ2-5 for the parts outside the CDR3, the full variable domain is SAVISQKPSRDICQRGTSLTIQCQVDSQVTMMFWYRQQPGQSLTLIATANQGSEATYESGFVIDKFPISRPNLTFSTLTVSNMSPEDSSIYLCSVEGGGETQYFGPGTRLLVL.

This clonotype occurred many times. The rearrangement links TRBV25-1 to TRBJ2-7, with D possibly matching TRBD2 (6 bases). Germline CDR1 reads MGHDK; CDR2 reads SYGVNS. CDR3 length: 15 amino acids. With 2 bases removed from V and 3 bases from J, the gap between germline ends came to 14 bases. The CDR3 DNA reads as TGTGCCAGCAGTGAACCCCGGGACTTTTTCTACGAGCAGTACTTC. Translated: CASSEPRDFFYEQYF.

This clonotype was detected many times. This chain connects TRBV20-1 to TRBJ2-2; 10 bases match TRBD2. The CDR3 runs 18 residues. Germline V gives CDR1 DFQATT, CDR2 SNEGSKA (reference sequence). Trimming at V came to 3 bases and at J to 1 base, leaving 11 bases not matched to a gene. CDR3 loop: CSASYIKPSGRNTGELFF. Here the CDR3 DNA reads TGCAGTGCTAGCTACATTAAACCTAGCGGGAGGAACACCGGGGAGCTGTTTTTT.

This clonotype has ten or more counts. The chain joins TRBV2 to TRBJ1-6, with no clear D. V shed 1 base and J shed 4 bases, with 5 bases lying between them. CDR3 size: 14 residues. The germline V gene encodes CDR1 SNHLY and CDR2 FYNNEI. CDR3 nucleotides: TGTGCCAGCAGTGAAGTTAGATATAATTCACCCCTCCACTTT. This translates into CASSEVRYNSPLHF.

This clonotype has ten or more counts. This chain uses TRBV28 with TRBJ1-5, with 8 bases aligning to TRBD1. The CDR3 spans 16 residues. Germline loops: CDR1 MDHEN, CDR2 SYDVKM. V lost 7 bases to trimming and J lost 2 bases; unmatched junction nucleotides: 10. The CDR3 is CASNLLGQGGNQPQHF. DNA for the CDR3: TGTGCCAGCAATCTCCTCGGACAGGGTGGCAATCAGCCCCAGCATTTT. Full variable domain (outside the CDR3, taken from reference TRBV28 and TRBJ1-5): DVKVTQSSRYLVKRTGEKVFLECVQDMDHENMFWYRQDPGLGLRLIYFSYDVKMKEKGDIPEGYSVSREKKERFSLILESASTNQTSMYLCASNLLGQGGNQPQHFGDGTRLSIL.